The clone carrying this T cell receptor beta chain came up a few times. Primers: 60 Vbeta forward and 13 Jbeta reverse. This table comes from immunoSEQ multiplex PCR, and its TCRdb copy is limited to in-frame clones, with some not included. The sample lists around 100,000 clones, 70% occurring once. CDR3 length: 14 amino acids. The germline gives CDR1 SGHDT, CDR2 YYEEEE. V gave up 5 bases and J gave up 7 bases; unmatched junction bases: 6. The data were taken from a study of cytomegalovirus exposure and HLA in healthy donors. The rearrangement joins TRBV5-6 to TRBJ1-5; 10 bases are a match to TRBD1. This clonotype was sampled from a man aged 25-45 years in good health and CMV-seropositive. Sequenced: PBMCs. CDR3: CASSHGTGDQPQHF. CDR3 DNA sequence: TGTGCCAGCAGTCACGGGACAGGGGACCAGCCCCAGCATTTT.